The present T cell receptor (beta chain) was sequenced within a study of T cell changes during pregnancy in multiple sclerosis. Some clones are missing from TCRdb's copy, which holds only in-frame ones; the method was immunoSEQ multiplex PCR. The table lists 65,000 to 95,000 clones, about 93% of them singletons. CDR3 length equals 17 residues. Germline V CDR1 and CDR2: SGHTA, FQGTGA. Unmatched junction bases numbered 7, after V lost 2 bases and J lost 0 bases. The chain combines TRBV7-3 with TRBJ2-3; TRBD2 agrees at 8 bases. The receptor comes from a female donor in good health, enrolled as a control in a pregnancy study. Material: peripheral blood, obtained after pregnancy. CDR3 sequence reads: CASSLPQRGRSTDTQYF. The CDR3 DNA reads as TGTGCCAGCAGCTTACCCCAGCGGGGGCGCAGCACAGATACGCAGTATTTT.